The 29 T cell receptor beta chains given below trace back to one sample, sequenced in a study of glioma-infiltrating T cells. Amplification of TCR alpha and beta CDR3 regions from RNA used iRepertoire nested multiplex PCR. TCRdb reprocessed the multiplex PCR reads with MiXCR, giving one entry per CDR3 protein. The sample contains around 93,000 distinct CDR3 sequences, around 40% of which appear only once. The sample taken for sequencing was glioma tissue, nonneoplastic brain tissue, or PBMCs (not recorded which). Receptor source: a human donor with low-grade glioma or glioblastoma, undergoing nonglioma brain surgery, or in good health (not recorded which).

This clonotype was observed at least ten times. The chain employs TRBV20-1 and TRBJ1-1; D call uncertain. V was cut by 6 bases and J by 7 bases, with 12 bases left in between. The CDR3 loop spans 11 amino acids. Germline loops: CDR1 DFQATT, CDR2 SNEGSKA (reference sequence). CDR3 in DNA: TGCAGTGCCCGTGACGGACTTGAAGCTTTCTTT. The encoded protein is CSARDGLEAFF.

This clonotype appeared many times. The chain joins TRBV4-2 to TRBJ2-5; 10 bases align to TRBD2. The V gene's germline CDR1 is LGHNA and CDR2 YNFKEQ. V lost 5 bases and J lost 4; bases outside the gene matches: 7. This CDR3 spans 15 amino acids. Here the CDR3 DNA reads TGTGCCAGCAGCTTCAGCGGGAGGGCCGGAGAGACCCAGTACTTC. Translating gives CASSFSGRAGETQYF.

The sample holds one count of this clonotype. The chain carries TRBV29-1 and TRBJ2-1; 13 nucleotides align to TRBD2. Trimming cost V 8 bases and J 8 bases; bases outside gene matches: 9. This CDR3 region has 14 residues. Germline V gene data show CDR1 as SQVTM and CDR2 as ANQGSEA. CDR3 sequence reads: CSFPTSGRADEQFF. CDR3 sequence (DNA): TGCAGCTTCCCAACTAGCGGGAGGGCGGATGAGCAGTTCTTC.

This clonotype was seen many times. V gene TRBV5-5 combines with J gene TRBJ2-1, with 8 bases lining up with TRBD2. The CDR3 covers 13 residues. The trim removed 5 bases at V and 6 bases at J, leaving 4 bases unmatched. Germline V CDR1 and CDR2: SGHKS, YYEKEE (reference sequence). The DNA of the CDR3 is TGTGCCAGCAGACATAGCGGGACCAATGAGCAGTTCTTC. Its protein product is CASRHSGTNEQFF.

This clonotype was detected ten times or more. This rearrangement joins TRBV29-1 to TRBJ1-4; no definite D call. There are 11 residues in the CDR3. Germline-derived CDR1 and CDR2 are SQVTM and ANQGSEA. V was shortened by 5 bases and J by 14 bases, with 15 bases between the two germline ends. As DNA, the CDR3 is TGCAGCGTTCGATCAGTCAGAGGGCTGTTTTTT. Amino acid sequence: CSVRSVRGLFF.

The V and J genes are TRBV6-2 or TRBV6-3 and TRBJ2-7; TRBD1 agrees at 10 bases. The CDR3 covers 14 residues. Germline-derived CDR1 and CDR2 are MNHEY and SVGEGT. Unmatched junction bases numbered 2, after V lost 4 bases and J lost 2 bases. The CDR3 nucleotides read TGTGCCAGCAGTTCTGGACAGGGGGCCTACGAGCAGTACTTC. It translates to CASSSGQGAYEQYF.

Comment on this clonotype: One junction end does not reproduce the germline sequence, and a read error may be involved. The chain is built from TRBV3-1 and TRBJ2-1, with 7 nucleotides matching TRBD2. Germline values: CDR1 LGHDT, CDR2 YNNKEL (reference sequence). The CDR3 is 14 residues long. As DNA, the CDR3 is TGTGCCAGCAGCCAAGGGGGGGGATACAATGAGCAGCTCTTC. Protein sequence: CASSQGGGYNEQLF.

As concerns this clonotype: Relative to the germline gene, one junction end is altered; a read error may explain this. The V gene is TRBV6-6, the J gene TRBJ2-1; TRBD1 agrees at 8 bases. CDR3 length: 17 residues. In germline, CDR1 is MNHNY, CDR2 SVGAGI (reference sequence). The CDR3 sequence: CASSARTGSSFYNGQFF. DNA of the CDR3: TGTGCCAGCAGTGCCCGGACAGGGTCGAGCTTCTACAATGGGCAGTTCTTC.

This clonotype occurred many times. The V gene is TRBV19, the J gene TRBJ1-1; D gene ambiguous. This CDR3 has 15 residues. Trimming left V 1 base short and J 0 bases short, with 9 bases between. Germline-derived CDR1 and CDR2 are LNHDA and SQIVND (reference sequence). The CDR3 here is CASSIGLQLNTEAFF. In DNA form, the CDR3 reads TGTGCCAGTAGTATAGGACTACAGCTGAACACTGAAGCTTTCTTT.

The CDR3 sequence is CASSQEGGPYEQYF. The CDR3 bases are TGCGCCAGCAGCCAAGAGGGAGGGCCCTACGAGCAGTACTTC. The rearrangement links TRBV4-1 to TRBJ2-7; 7 nucleotides line up with TRBD2. The ends lost 0 bases at V and 2 bases at J; junction bases unmatched: 1. The length of the CDR3 is 14 residues. Looked up from germline, CDR1 is MGHRA and CDR2 is YSYEKL.

This clonotype has more than one count but fewer than ten. The chain couples TRBV9 to TRBJ2-5; 7 bases align to TRBD1. V was clipped by 4 bases and J by 5 bases; unmatched bases: 14. CDR1 is SGDLS, CDR2 YYNGEE, per germline. This CDR3 region has 16 residues. The CDR3: CASSTRQGQGGETQYF. DNA of the CDR3: TGTGCCAGCAGCACCCGACAGGGCCAAGGTGGGGAGACCCAGTACTTC.

The chain recombines TRBV7-9 with TRBJ2-1; the match to TRBD2 covers 11 bases. Unmatched junction bases numbered 19, after V lost 5 bases and J lost 4 bases. The CDR3 extends over 20 amino acids. Germline V gene sequence: CDR1 SEHNR, CDR2 FQNEAQ (reference sequence). CDR3 sequence reads: CASSQGSGLAAGPGYNEQFF. DNA for the CDR3: TGTGCCAGCAGCCAGGGATCGGGACTAGCGGCAGGGCCAGGTTACAATGAGCAGTTCTTC.

A word on this clonotype: An end of the junction does not agree with germline; a read error may underlie this. This chain uses TRBV20-1 with TRBJ2-7; D unclear. CDR3 size: 13 residues. Germline values: CDR1 DFQATT, CDR2 SNEGSKA (reference sequence). CDR3 sequence (DNA): TGCAGTGCTAGAGTCCCCACCTCCTACGAGCAATACTTC. This sequence encodes CSARVPTSYEQYF.

This clonotype appeared many times. This chain links TRBV10-2 with TRBJ2-1; 9 nucleotides match TRBD1. V trimming: 6 bases; J trimming: 8 bases; junction bases outside the gene matches: 2. CDR3 length: 12 residues. CDR1 and CDR2 (germline): WSHSY, SAAADI. CDR3 sequence (DNA): TGCGCCAGCAGACAGGGGGCTGATGAGCAGTTCTTC. It translates to CASRQGADEQFF.

Only one count was recorded for this clonotype. J is TRBJ2-3 and V is TRBV2; perhaps TRBD1 as D (6 bases). CDR1 is SNHLY and CDR2 is FYNNEI in the germline V gene. This CDR3 is 14 amino acids long. Trimming took off 3 bases at V and 1 base at J, with 8 bases between the two ends. The CDR3 reads CASSDGQRTDTQYF. The CDR3 nucleotides are TGTGCCAGCAGTGACGGACAGCGCACAGATACGCAGTATTTT.

Regarding this clonotype: This may arise from a read error, as a much more abundant clone is one base away. The rearrangement uses TRBV27 and TRBJ1-5, with D perhaps matching TRBD1 (6 bases). The CDR3 spans 14 residues. Germline CDR1 and CDR2: MNHEY and SMNVEV (reference sequence). The CDR3: CAGSFTGIGQPQHF. The CDR3 DNA follows: TGTGCCGGCAGCTTTACAGGGATTGGGCAGCCCCAGCATTTT.

This clonotype was detected many times. The J gene is TRBJ2-7, the V gene TRBV7-2, with TRBD2 identical over 14 bases. The CDR3 is 17 amino acids. After removal of 4 bases from V and 3 bases from J, the junction contained 8 bases not matched to a gene. Germline V gene lookup returns CDR1 SGHTA and CDR2 FQGNSA. CDR3 protein: CASSSTGLAGGFYEQYF. The CDR3 DNA reads TGTGCCAGCAGCTCAACCGGACTAGCGGGAGGCTTCTACGAGCAGTACTTC.

The CDR3 region has the DNA TGTGCCAGCAGCAGGGATCCGAGACAGTCGAGGGAAGAACTGTTTTTT. It specifies CASSRDPRQSREELFF. V usage is TRBV7-9 and J usage is TRBJ1-4; a possible D gene is TRBD1 (5 bases). The CDR3 spans 16 residues. V was cut by 5 bases and J by 12 bases, with 25 bases left in between. Germline lookup yields CDR1 SEHNR and CDR2 FQNEAQ (reference sequence).

This clonotype was observed many times. Since a much larger clone is just one base distant, this may be a read error. The V and J genes are TRBV6-2 or TRBV6-3 and TRBJ2-4, with D possibly matching TRBD2 (5 bases). The germline CDR1 and CDR2 sequences are MNHEY and SVGEGT. CDR3 length: 14 amino acids. The CDR3, as DNA: TGTGCCAGCAGTCCCCGGGATGCCAAAAACACTCAGTACTTC. It specifies CASSPRDAKNTQYF.

As concerns this clonotype: At one end, the junction sequence differs from germline, possibly due to a read error. The V and J genes are TRBV28 and TRBJ1-2; D is uncertain. The CDR3 spans 14 residues. Germline loops: CDR1 MDHEN, CDR2 SYDVKM. The CDR3 nucleotides are TGTGCCAGCAGTTTGTCAGTGGCTAACTATAGCTACACCTTC. This encodes CASSLSVANYSYTF.

This clonotype was seen only a few times. The chain couples TRBV6-6 to TRBJ2-5; unclear D gene. Per germline, CDR1 MNHNY and CDR2 SVGAGI (reference sequence). The CDR3 has 12 amino acids. Between the trimmed V and J ends, which lost 5 bases and 10 bases, there was a span of 14 bases. This CDR3 is CASSAPKEDQYF. CDR3 sequence (DNA): TGTGCCAGCAGTGCCCCAAAAGAGGACCAGTACTTC.

On this clonotype itself: A read error may produce the germline difference seen at one junction end. The gene calls are TRBV4-1 and TRBJ2-5; 7 positions agree with TRBD1. The CDR3 runs to 15 residues. Germline V lookup: CDR1 MGHRA, CDR2 YSYEKL. The CDR3 spells CASRQGGGLQETQCF. The CDR3 DNA is TGCGCCAGCAGACAAGGGGGCGGCTTACAAGAGACCCAGTGCTTC.

V usage is TRBV19 and J usage is TRBJ2-1; the match to TRBD2 covers 10 bases. Germline CDR1 reads LNHDA; CDR2 reads SQIVND (reference sequence). V shed 3 bases, J shed 4 bases, and the junction held 6 bases outside the gene matches. The CDR3 spans 16 residues. The CDR3 region has the DNA TGTGCCAGTAGTATTCCCACTAGCGGGATATACAATGAGCAGTTCTTC. It is translated as CASSIPTSGIYNEQFF.

This clonotype has a single count. This sequence joins TRBV6-2 or TRBV6-3 and TRBJ2-1; D gene uncertain. CDR1 and CDR2 from the germline V gene are MNHEY and SVGEGT. This CDR3 region has 14 residues. V was pared by 2 bases and J by 10 bases, with 15 bases between. The CDR3 sequence is CASSYPFFGSEQFF. The CDR3 DNA sequence: TGTGCCAGCAGTTACCCGTTTTTCGGCAGCGAGCAGTTCTTC.

This clonotype was seen at least ten times. This chain links TRBV11-3 with TRBJ2-3; 12 bases line up with TRBD2. The CDR3 is made up of 19 amino acids. The V gene's germline CDR1 is SGHNT and CDR2 YENEEA. V lost 5 bases and J lost 0; bases outside the gene matches: 12. CDR3 sequence (DNA): TGTGCCAGCAGCACCCATTCTAGCGGGAGGGCTTCGAGCACAGATACGCAGTATTTT. This sequence encodes CASSTHSSGRASSTDTQYF.

This clonotype is medium-sized. J is TRBJ2-3 and V is TRBV18; D gene uncertain. The CDR3 is made up of 13 amino acids. CDR1 is KGHSH, CDR2 LQKENI, per germline. V was shortened by 3 bases and J by 3 bases, with 7 bases between the two germline ends. The CDR3 region has the DNA TGTGCCAGCTCACCCTCAAGTACAGATACGCAGTATTTT. Protein sequence: CASSPSSTDTQYF.

This clonotype was counted ten times or more. The genes are TRBV6-2 or TRBV6-3 and TRBJ2-1; D unclear. The V and J ends lost 2 bases and 7 bases respectively, with 9 bases between them. Germline CDR1 reads MNHEY; CDR2 reads SVGEGT. This CDR3 has 13 residues. The DNA for the CDR3 is TGTGCCAGCAGTTACGCCATTATGAATGAGCAGTTCTTC. It is translated as CASSYAIMNEQFF.

This clonotype was seen repeatedly, ten times or more. The chain has TRBV4-3 and TRBJ2-1, with D perhaps TRBD1 or TRBD2 (5 bases each). V was cut by 0 bases and J by 2 bases, with 11 bases left in between. CDR3 length: 16 amino acids. Germline assignment: CDR1 LGHNA and CDR2 YSLEER. As DNA, the CDR3 is TGCGCCAGCAGCCAAGAGTGGGGGTCCCCCTACAATGAGCAGTTCTTC. Amino acids: CASSQEWGSPYNEQFF.

This clonotype has a count of ten or more. The chain uses TRBV12-3 or TRBV12-4 and TRBJ1-1, with D unclear. Deletions cut 6 bases from V and 1 base from J, with 9 bases between. The CDR3 covers 13 residues. CDR3 DNA: TGTGCCAGCAGACTACACGAGAACACTGAAGCTTTCTTT. Protein sequence: CASRLHENTEAFF.